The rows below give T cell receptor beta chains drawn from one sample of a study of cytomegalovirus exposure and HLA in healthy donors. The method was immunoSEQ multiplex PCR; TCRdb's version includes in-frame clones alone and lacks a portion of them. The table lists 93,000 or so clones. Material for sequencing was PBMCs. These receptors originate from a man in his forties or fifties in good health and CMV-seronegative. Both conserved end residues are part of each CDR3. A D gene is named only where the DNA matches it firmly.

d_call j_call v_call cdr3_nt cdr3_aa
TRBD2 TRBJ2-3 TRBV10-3 TGTGCCATCAGTGAGTCGCAGGTCGGGGGGGGCACAGATACGCAGTATTTT CAISESQVGGGTDTQYF
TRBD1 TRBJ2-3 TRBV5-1 TGCGCCAGCAGCTTGGTGCCGGGACAGGGAGGCACAGATACGCAGTATTTT CASSLVPGQGGTDTQYF
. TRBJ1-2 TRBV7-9 TGTGCCAGCAGCTTCCTACAGGGAGATGGCTACACCTTC CASSFLQGDGYTF
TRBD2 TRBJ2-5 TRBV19 TGTGCCAGTACCACTAGCGGGGGGGCACCAGAGACCCAGTACTTC CASTTSGGAPETQYF
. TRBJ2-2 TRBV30 TGTGCCTGGGCCGGGACATCGAACACCGGGGAGCTGTTTTTT CAWAGTSNTGELFF
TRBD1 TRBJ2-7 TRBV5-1 TGCGCCAGCAGCCCCCCAGGGGGTCGGTTCGACGAGCAGTACTTC CASSPPGGRFDEQYF
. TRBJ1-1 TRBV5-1 TGCGCCAGCAGCTTGGTAGTAAACACTGAAGCTTTCTTT CASSLVVNTEAFF
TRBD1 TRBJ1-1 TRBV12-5 TGTGCTAGTGGACAGGGGGCGATCAGCACTGAAGCTTTCTTT CASGQGAISTEAFF
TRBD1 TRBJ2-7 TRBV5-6 TGTGCCAGCACCCTGACAGGGATCAACGAGCAGTACTTC CASTLTGINEQYF
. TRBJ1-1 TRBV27 TGTGCCAGCAGTTTGGCGGTTTACCCCGGGGACACTGAAGCTTTCTTT CASSLAVYPGDTEAFF
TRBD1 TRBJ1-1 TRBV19 TGTGCCAGTAAAATAGGACAGGGCACTCGAGCTTTCTTT CASKIGQGTRAFF
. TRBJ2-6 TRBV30 TGTGCCTGGAGACTTGGACACTCTGGGGCCAACGTCCTGACTTTC CAWRLGHSGANVLTF
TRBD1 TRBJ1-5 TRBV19 TGTGCCAGTAGATCCAGGGGGAATAGCAATCAGCCCCAGCATTTT CASRSRGNSNQPQHF
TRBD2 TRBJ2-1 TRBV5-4 TGTGCCAGCAGCCTGGGTGGGGTAGCGGGTCTCAATGAGCAGTTCTTC CASSLGGVAGLNEQFF
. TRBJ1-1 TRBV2 TGTGCCAGCAGTGGACAGGAGGAAGCTTTCTTT CASSGQEEAFF
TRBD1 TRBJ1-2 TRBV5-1 TGCGCCAGCAGCTTGGAACAGGGGGCCGATGGCTACACCTTC CASSLEQGADGYTF
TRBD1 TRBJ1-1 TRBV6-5 TGTGCCAGCAGTAGTAGACAGGGCCGAGCTTTCTTT CASSSRQGRAFF
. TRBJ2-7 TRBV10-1 TGCGCCAGCAGTGAGACAAAACTAGCCGTAGACGAGCAGTACTTC CASSETKLAVDEQYF
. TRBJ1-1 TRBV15 TGTGCCACCAGCAGAGAAAGGGGGACTGAAGCTTTCTTT CATSRERGTEAFF
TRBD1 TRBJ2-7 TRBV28 TGTGCCAGCAGGGACCCGACAGGGTACTACGAGCAGTACTTC CASRDPTGYYEQYF
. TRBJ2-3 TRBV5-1 TGCGCCAGCAGCTCTACAGGGCCAGATACGCAGTATTTT CASSSTGPDTQYF
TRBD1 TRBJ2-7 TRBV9 TGTGCCAGCAGCGAGACAGGGGGCTACTCCTACGAGCAGTACTTC CASSETGGYSYEQYF
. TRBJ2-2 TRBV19 TGTGCCAGTAGTATGGAGGGGGAGCTGTTTTTT CASSMEGELFF
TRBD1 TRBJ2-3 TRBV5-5 TGTGCCAGCAGCGATGGGACAGACACAGATACGCAGTATTTT CASSDGTDTDTQYF
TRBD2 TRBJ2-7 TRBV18 TGTGCCAGCTCACCACAGACTAGCGGCAGCTACGAGCAGTACTTC CASSPQTSGSYEQYF
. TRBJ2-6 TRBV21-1 TGTGCCAGCAGCCCCACGGTTGGGGCCAACGTCCTGACTTTC CASSPTVGANVLTF
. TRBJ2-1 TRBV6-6 TGTGCCAGCGGGGGGGCTCTTTACAATGAGCAGTTCTTC CASGGALYNEQFF
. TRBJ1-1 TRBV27 TGTGCCAGCAGTTTATACAGGTTGAACACTGAAGCTTTCTTT CASSLYRLNTEAFF
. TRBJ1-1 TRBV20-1 TGCAGTGCTAAAAACGCTAGGGCTTTCTTT CSAKNARAFF
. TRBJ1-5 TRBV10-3 TGTGCCATCAGTACCCCCCATAGTCGCGATCAGCCCCAGCATTTT CAISTPHSRDQPQHF
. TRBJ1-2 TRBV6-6 TGTGCCAGCAGGGACAGCATTAACTATGGCTACACCTTC CASRDSINYGYTF
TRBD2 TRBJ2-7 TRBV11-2 TGTGCCAGCAGCAGCCGGGAGGGAACCTACGAGCAGTACTTC CASSSREGTYEQYF
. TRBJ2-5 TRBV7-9 TGTGCCAGCAGCTCCCCTGGAGAAGTCGGGACCCAGTACTTC CASSSPGEVGTQYF
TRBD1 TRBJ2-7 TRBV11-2 TGTGCCAGCAGTCCGCCGGGACAGAGCTACGAGCAGTACTTC CASSPPGQSYEQYF
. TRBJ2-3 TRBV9 TGTGCCAGCAGCGTAGTGGGACTCTCATCAGATACGCAGTATTTT CASSVVGLSSDTQYF
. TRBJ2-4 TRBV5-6 TGTGCCAGCAGTAAAATTCGACGGACAGATAAAAACATTCAGTACTTC CASSKIRRTDKNIQYF
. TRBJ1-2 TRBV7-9 TGTGCCAGCACCCCCGGGGGGGGCGGCTATGGCTACACCTTC CASTPGGGGYGYTF
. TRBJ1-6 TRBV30 TGTGCCTGGAGGCGGTTAGGGGCTGATTCACCCCTCCACTTT CAWRRLGADSPLHF
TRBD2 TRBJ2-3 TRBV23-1 TGCGCCAGCAGTCAATCGGGGACTAGCGGGAGTAGTACAGATACGCAGTATTTT CASSQSGTSGSSTDTQYF
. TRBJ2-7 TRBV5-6 TGTGCCAGCAGCTTGGGGGCAGGGGCCTACGAGCAGTACTTC CASSLGAGAYEQYF
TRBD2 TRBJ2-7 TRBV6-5 TGTGCCAGCAGTTACAGCCTAGCGGGGGGCTACGAGCAGTACTTC CASSYSLAGGYEQYF
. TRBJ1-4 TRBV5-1 TGCGCCAGCAGCTTTGCAGGGCTTGATGAAAAACTGTTTTTT CASSFAGLDEKLFF
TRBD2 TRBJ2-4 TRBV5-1 TGCGCCAGCTCTAGCGGATCACAGTCCCTACGAATCTTTCAGTACTTC CASSSGSQSLRIFQYF
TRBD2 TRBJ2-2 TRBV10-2 TGCGCCAGCAGTGCTCTAGCGGGGGACCTGAACACCGGGGAGCTGTTTTTT CASSALAGDLNTGELFF
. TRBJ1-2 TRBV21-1 TGTGCCAGCAGCAAATTGGGGCAGGGGGCTAGGGGCTACACCTTC CASSKLGQGARGYTF
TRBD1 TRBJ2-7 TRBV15 TGTGCCACCACCCCCGGGACAGGGACGGGCGAGCAGTACTTC CATTPGTGTGEQYF
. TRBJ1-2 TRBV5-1 TGCGCCAGCAGCCCAGAGCCGGACACCTATGGCTACACCTTC CASSPEPDTYGYTF
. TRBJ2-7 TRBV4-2 TGTGCCAGCAGCCAAGAGTTTCCAGGATCGGTGTTAACCTACGAGCAGTACTTC CASSQEFPGSVLTYEQYF
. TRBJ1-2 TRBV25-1 TGTGCCAGCAGAGCTACGTATGGCTACACCTTC CASRATYGYTF
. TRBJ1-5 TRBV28 TGTGCCAGCAGTTTTCGGTCTCGGGGTCCTCAGCCCCAGCATTTT CASSFRSRGPQPQHF
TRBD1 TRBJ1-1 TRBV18 TGTGCCAGCTCACCAGCCACAGGGGGCGGGAGTACTGAAGCTTTCTTT CASSPATGGGSTEAFF
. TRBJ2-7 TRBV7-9 TGTGCCAGCAGCCAATTAGCCTACGAGCAGTACTTC CASSQLAYEQYF
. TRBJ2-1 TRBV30 TGTGCCTGGAGTTCCTCAAGTCAGGGGTGGCGGTACAATGAGCAGTTCTTC CAWSSSSQGWRYNEQFF
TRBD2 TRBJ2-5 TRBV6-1 TGTGCCAGCTCCCCTACTAGCGGGAGGTTCGAGACCCAGTACTTC CASSPTSGRFETQYF
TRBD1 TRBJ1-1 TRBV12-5 TGTGCTAGTGGTTTGGTAGGTGGGACAGGCTCGGGCACTGAAGCTTTCTTT CASGLVGGTGSGTEAFF
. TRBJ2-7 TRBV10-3 TGTGCCATCAGTGATCAGTCCAGGAACCCCTACGAGCAGTACTTC CAISDQSRNPYEQYF
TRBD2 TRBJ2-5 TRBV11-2 TGTGCCAGCAGCTCCAGGGAGGGAGAGACCCAGTACTTC CASSSREGETQYF
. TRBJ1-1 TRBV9 TGTGCCAGCAGCGTAGCTCTCGGCAGGGGTAATGAAGCTTTCTTT CASSVALGRGNEAFF
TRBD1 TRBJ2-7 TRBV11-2 TGTGCCAGCAGCTTAGGGGACAGTAACTACGAGCAGTACTTC CASSLGDSNYEQYF
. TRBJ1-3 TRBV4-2 TGTGCCAGCAGCCAAGAAGGAGGCTTCTACTCTGGAAACACCATATATTTT CASSQEGGFYSGNTIYF